The next 32 T cell receptor beta chains were all read from a single sample in a study of OX40 agonist ivuxolimab in advanced cancers. Library construction relied on the immunoSEQ multiplex PCR assay. TCRdb retrieved this table from immuneACCESS and kept in-frame rearrangements only. Not all clones are present; in checked studies, unresolved V genes account for under half, and no reason is known for the remainder. Within this sample are some 17,000 clones, with approximately 85% of them counted one time only. Around 27% of the sample rests with the top ten. The sample in question was CD4+ or CD8+ T cells sorted from blood, obtained in a trial of the OX40 agonist ivuxolimab. The origin of the receptors is an adult with an advanced solid tumor such as melanoma, head and neck, liver or kidney cancer.

The J gene is TRBJ2-1, the V gene TRBV7-9; D perhaps matches TRBD1 (6 bases). V lost 3 bases to trimming and J lost 6 bases, with 21 bases between them. The CDR3 extends over 17 amino acids. Germline V gene data show CDR1 as SEHNR and CDR2 as FQNEAQ (reference sequence). CDR3 region: CASSFLENRDIFNEQFF. The CDR3 bases are TGTGCCAGCAGCTTTTTAGAAAACCGGGACATTTTCAATGAGCAGTTCTTC.

The V and J genes are TRBV11-3 and TRBJ2-1; a weak D match, TRBD1 (5 bases). There are 13 residues in the CDR3. V gave up 2 bases and J gave up 9 bases, with 11 bases separating them. Germline loops: CDR1 SGHNT, CDR2 YENEEA. CDR3 sequence (DNA): TGTGCCAGCAGCTTAAGGGGTACGGGTGAGCAGTTCTTC. This encodes CASSLRGTGEQFF.

The CDR3 protein is CASSLGTGTLQPQHF. DNA of the CDR3: TGTGCCAGCAGCTTAGGGACAGGAACCCTTCAACCCCAGCATTTT. This sequence joins TRBV11-2 and TRBJ1-5; 7 bases align to TRBD1. CDR3 length equals 15 residues. Trimming at V came to 1 base and at J to 10 bases, leaving 10 bases not matched to a gene. The germline gives CDR1 SGHAT, CDR2 FQNNGV.

The rearrangement joins TRBV7-6 to TRBJ2-1; 11 nucleotides match TRBD2. V gave up 4 bases and J gave up 6 bases; unmatched junction bases: 8. CDR1 and CDR2 (germline): SGHVS, FNYEAQ. CDR3 length: 16 residues. As DNA, the CDR3 is TGTGCCAGCAGCTACTTTCTAGCGGGAGGCGGCAATGAGCAGTTCTTC. It specifies CASSYFLAGGGNEQFF.

The CDR3 DNA reads TGTGCCATCAGTCCGGGACTACCCTACAATGAGCAGTTCTTC. Translation gives CAISPGLPYNEQFF. V usage is TRBV10-3 and J usage is TRBJ2-1; 7 bases line up with TRBD2. CDR1 is ENHRY and CDR2 is SYGVKD in the germline V gene. The V gene end was trimmed by 5 bases and the J gene end by 2 bases; junction bases not matched to a gene: 3. The CDR3 spans 14 residues.

The V gene is TRBV5-4, the J gene TRBJ2-1; possible D gene TRBD2, 6 bases. Looked up from germline, CDR1 is SGHNT and CDR2 is YYREEE (reference sequence). This CDR3 has 14 amino acids. Between the trimmed V and J ends, which lost 2 bases and 2 bases, there was a span of 8 bases. CDR3 DNA sequence: TGTGCCAGCAGCTTAGGAGGGGCCTACAATGAGCAGTTCTTC. Its protein is CASSLGGAYNEQFF. The whole variable domain, filled in from reference TRBV5-4 and TRBJ2-1, reads ETGVTQSPTHLIKTRGQQVTLRCSSQSGHNTVSWYQQALGQGPQFIFQYYREEENGRGNFPPRFSGLQFPNYSSELNVNALELDDSALYLCASSLGGAYNEQFFGPGTRLTVL.

This chain links TRBV12-5 with TRBJ1-1; D is unclear. V was pared by 0 bases and J by 8 bases, with 10 bases between. Germline values: CDR1 LGHNT, CDR2 FRNRAP. This CDR3 has 13 amino acids. The CDR3 nucleotides are TGTGCTAGTGGTTTGGTTGGAGGGATGGAAGCTTTCTTT. Its translation: CASGLVGGMEAFF.

The gene calls are TRBV7-2 and TRBJ2-2; possibly TRBD2 for D (5 bases). Germline values: CDR1 SGHTA, CDR2 FQGNSA. The V end lost 3 bases, the J end lost 1 base, and 6 bases lay between the germline ends. The CDR3 contains 14 residues. The CDR3 loop reads CASSFGVNTGELFF. The CDR3 DNA reads as TGTGCCAGCAGCTTCGGGGTGAACACCGGGGAGCTGTTTTTT.

This rearrangement joins TRBV15 to TRBJ2-7; D is ambiguous. Germline V CDR1 and CDR2: LNHNV, YYDKDF (reference sequence). Trimming cost V 3 bases and J 1 base, with 4 bases left between them. CDR3 length: 12 residues. The CDR3 reads CATSRTSYEQYF. The CDR3 nucleotides are TGTGCCACCAGCAGGACGTCCTACGAGCAGTACTTC.

V is TRBV28 and J is TRBJ1-3, with TRBD1 identical over 7 bases. Germline V CDR1 and CDR2: MDHEN, SYDVKM. The CDR3 sequence is 10 residues long. The CDR3 region is CGTGGNTIYF. The CDR3 region has the DNA TGTGGGACAGGCGGAAACACCATATATTTT.

Points on this clone: The same CDR3 is also encoded by other DNA sequences in this sample. The CDR3 coding sequence is TGTGCCAGCAGTTTAGGCTACGAGCAGTACTTC. Amino acids: CASSLGYEQYF. This chain uses TRBV27 with TRBJ2-7; D remains ambiguous. Between the trimmed V and J ends, which lost 2 bases and 3 bases, there was a span of 2 bases. Per the germline V gene, CDR1 is MNHEY and CDR2 is SMNVEV (reference sequence). This CDR3 has 11 amino acids.

The DNA for the CDR3 is TGTGCCAGCAGTCCTACCCGGACGTACTATGGCTACACCTTC. It specifies CASSPTRTYYGYTF. The chain employs TRBV6-5 and TRBJ1-2; D remains unclear. V was clipped by 5 bases and J by 3 bases, with 13 bases between them. This CDR3 comprises 14 residues. The germline V gene has CDR1 MNHEY and CDR2 SVGAGI.

V is TRBV27 and J is TRBJ2-7; no clear D. V shed 3 bases and J shed 5 bases, with 11 bases lying between them. Germline V gene data show CDR1 as MNHEY and CDR2 as SMNVEV (reference sequence). The CDR3 has 13 residues. CDR3 protein: CASSFTPPHEQYF. The CDR3 DNA reads TGTGCCAGCAGTTTTACTCCACCCCACGAGCAGTACTTC.

The chain links TRBV29-1 to TRBJ2-1; possibly TRBD2 for D (7 bases). Trimming shortened V by 3 bases and J by 9 bases, and 12 bases separated the two germline ends. CDR3 length: 12 amino acids. Germline CDR1 and CDR2: SQVTM and ANQGSEA. Here the CDR3 reads CSVDGGGGEQFF. As DNA, the CDR3 is TGCAGCGTTGATGGGGGAGGGGGTGAGCAGTTCTTC.

V and J are TRBV6-6 and TRBJ2-7; D is possibly TRBD2 (5 bases). V was trimmed by 8 bases and J by 3 bases, leaving 5 bases between them. This CDR3 comprises 10 residues. The V gene's germline CDR1 is MNHNY and CDR2 SVGAGI (reference sequence). As DNA, the CDR3 is TGTGCCAGCGGACTCTACGAGCAGTACTTC. Amino acid sequence: CASGLYEQYF.

V and J are TRBV6-6 and TRBJ1-5; the D is unclear. The CDR3 contains 10 residues. Germline CDR1 and CDR2: MNHNY and SVGAGI (reference sequence). V gave up 8 bases and J gave up 5 bases, with 4 bases separating them. This chain's CDR3 is CASGDQPQHF. CDR3 bases: TGTGCCAGCGGAGATCAGCCCCAGCATTTT.

The rearrangement joins TRBV19 to TRBJ2-1; D may be TRBD2 (6 bases). The CDR3 is made up of 13 amino acids. The germline V and J ends were trimmed by 3 bases and 4 bases, with 7 bases remaining between them. Germline assignment: CDR1 LNHDA and CDR2 SQIVND (reference sequence). CDR3 DNA sequence: TGTGCCAGTAGTATGGCGGGGTACAATGAGCAGTTCTTC. It specifies CASSMAGYNEQFF.

This clone was seen a few times. This chain joins TRBV27 and TRBJ2-1; TRBD2 agrees at 7 bases. Unmatched junction bases numbered 11, after V lost 4 bases and J lost 5 bases. The CDR3 consists of 16 residues. The germline CDR1 and CDR2 sequences are MNHEY and SMNVEV (reference sequence). CDR3 sequence: CASSSYPGTIHNEQFF. CDR3 nucleotide sequence: TGTGCCAGCAGTTCGTATCCCGGGACTATACACAATGAGCAGTTCTTC.

The chain is built from TRBV7-9 and TRBJ1-1; D not resolved. The CDR3 runs to 12 residues. Trimming stripped 3 bases from V and 4 bases from J, with 6 bases between. From germline, CDR1 is SEHNR and CDR2 FQNEAQ (reference sequence). The CDR3 DNA is TGTGCCAGCAGCTTTGGGCTCACTGAAGCTTTCTTT. As protein: CASSFGLTEAFF.

This clone has just a few counts. The rearrangement uses TRBV4-1 and TRBJ2-4; 9 bases match TRBD2. CDR3 length equals 17 residues. J was trimmed by 8 bases and V by 0 bases; bases with no gene match: 11. CDR1 is MGHRA and CDR2 is YSYEKL in the germline V gene. CDR3 in DNA: TGCGCCAGCAGCCAAGATAATTGGCGGGAGGGCCAAGACATTCAGTACTTC. This gives the protein CASSQDNWREGQDIQYF.

J is TRBJ2-2 and V is TRBV29-1; 10 bases align to TRBD2. The CDR3 consists of 17 residues. In germline, CDR1 is SQVTM, CDR2 ANQGSEA. Trimming cost V 4 bases and J 3 bases; bases outside gene matches: 11. The CDR3 DNA follows: TGCAGCGTTGTGCAAGCGGGAGGGCCTAAGGACACCGGGGAGCTGTTTTTT. This encodes CSVVQAGGPKDTGELFF.

The V and J genes are TRBV10-2 and TRBJ2-1; 7 bases fit TRBD2. The germline CDR1 and CDR2 sequences are WSHSY and SAAADI. This CDR3 is built from 15 residues. J gave up 9 bases and V 0 bases, and 8 bases lay outside the gene matches. CDR3 sequence reads: CASSESGGGWGEQFF. For the CDR3, the DNA is TGCGCCAGCAGTGAGTCCGGGGGAGGGTGGGGTGAGCAGTTCTTC.

This clone was detected a few times. The V gene is TRBV15, the J gene TRBJ1-4; D is unresolved. The V end was cut by 4 bases, the J end by 7 bases, with 16 bases between. Germline CDR1 reads LNHNV; CDR2 reads YYDKDF (reference sequence). This CDR3 is built from 15 residues. The CDR3 DNA reads TGTGCCACCAGCAACTTGGACGGGCTCCGTGAAAAACTGTTTTTT. It codes for CATSNLDGLREKLFF.

V usage is TRBV6-1 and J usage is TRBJ2-1, with D tentatively TRBD2 (6 bases). The CDR3 is 11 amino acids. Germline V gives CDR1 MNHNS, CDR2 SASEGT. V was pared by 7 bases and J by 10 bases, with 11 bases between. The CDR3 DNA follows: TGTGCCAGCATCGCGAGCGGGGAGCAGTTCTTC. This encodes CASIASGEQFF.

The chain employs TRBV5-1 and TRBJ2-1; 8 bases align to TRBD2. V was clipped by 0 bases and J by 8 bases; unmatched bases: 13. CDR1 SGHRS and CDR2 YFSETQ come from the germline V gene. The CDR3 runs to 17 residues. Here the CDR3 DNA reads TGCGCCAGCAGCTTGGCAGGGAGCGGGAGAGGGGGTTATGAGCAGTTCTTC. It codes for CASSLAGSGRGGYEQFF.

V usage is TRBV13 and J usage is TRBJ1-3; no definite D call. The length of the CDR3 is 15 residues. Trimming removed 2 bases at V and 0 bases at J, with 8 bases between. Germline values: CDR1 PRHDT, CDR2 FYEKMQ (reference sequence). The CDR3 coding sequence is TGTGCCAGCAGCTTATGGCGGGACTCTGGAAACACCATATATTTT. Translated: CASSLWRDSGNTIYF. Together with reference TRBV13 and TRBJ1-3, the CDR3 gives the full variable domain: AAGVIQSPRHLIKEKRETATLKCYPIPRHDTVYWYQQGPGQDPQFLISFYEKMQSDKGSIPDRFSAQQFSDYHSELNMSSLELGDSALYFCASSLWRDSGNTIYFGEGSWLTVV.

Only one count was recorded for this clone. The chain employs TRBV19 and TRBJ2-7, with 10 bases aligning to TRBD1. V shed 3 bases, J shed 6 bases, and the junction held 2 bases outside the gene matches. Per the germline V gene, CDR1 is LNHDA and CDR2 is SQIVND (reference sequence). There are 13 residues in the CDR3. The CDR3 coding sequence is TGTGCCAGTAGTATCGGGACAGGGGTCGAGCAGTACTTC. This translates into CASSIGTGVEQYF. Based on the CDR3 plus reference TRBV19 and TRBJ2-7, the full variable domain is DGGITQSPKYLFRKEGQNVTLSCEQNLNHDAMYWYRQDPGQGLRLIYYSQIVNDFQKGDIAEGYSVSREKKESFPLTVTSAQKNPTAFYLCASSIGTGVEQYFGPGTRLTVT.

This clone was seen more than once but under ten times. This chain links TRBV27 with TRBJ2-1; 12 bases match TRBD1. The junction had 11 bases not matched to a gene; V was cut back by 5 bases and J by 9 bases. Germline V lookup: CDR1 MNHEY, CDR2 SMNVEV (reference sequence). This CDR3 spans 16 amino acids. The chain's CDR3 is CASSQRDRGLRPEQFF. The CDR3 nucleotides read TGTGCCAGCAGTCAAAGGGACAGGGGGCTTAGGCCTGAGCAGTTCTTC.

The gene calls are TRBV11-3 and TRBJ2-1; 7 positions match TRBD2. The V gene's germline CDR1 is SGHNT and CDR2 YENEEA. The CDR3 loop spans 15 amino acids. With 5 bases clipped from V and 3 bases from J, the junction kept 7 bases outside the gene matches. CDR3 nucleotide sequence: TGTGCCAGCAGCCAGCGGGACGGGTACTACAATGAGCAGTTCTTC. Encoded protein: CASSQRDGYYNEQFF. Full variable domain (remainder filled in from reference TRBV11-3 and TRBJ2-1): EAGVVQSPRYKIIEKKQPVAFWCNPISGHNTLYWYLQNLGQGPELLIRYENEEAVDDSQLPKDRFSAERLKGVDSTLKIQPAELGDSAVYLCASSQRDGYYNEQFFGPGTRLTVL.

The count of this clone is one. This rearrangement joins TRBV27 to TRBJ1-2; maybe TRBD1 (6 bases). V was shortened by 6 bases and J by 6 bases, with 20 bases between the two germline ends. The CDR3 sequence is 15 residues long. Germline CDR1 is MNHEY and CDR2 is SMNVEV (reference sequence). The CDR3 DNA sequence: TGTGCCAGCAGCCTTGCGTGGGGGCGCTTAGATGGCTACACCTTC. It yields the protein CASSLAWGRLDGYTF.

This clone is labeled as medium-sized (0.01 to 0.1%). The rearrangement joins TRBV7-9 to TRBJ2-1, with unresolved D. Germline V gene lookup returns CDR1 SEHNR and CDR2 FQNEAQ (reference sequence). Trimming took off 5 bases at V and 8 bases at J, with 16 bases between the two ends. This CDR3 has 14 residues. The DNA of the CDR3 is TGTGCCAGCAGCCAGTTGTCCCTGGCTGATGAGCAGTTCTTC. Translated: CASSQLSLADEQFF. The variable domain in full, with the rest retrieved from reference TRBV7-9 and TRBJ2-1, is DTGVSQNPRHKITKRGQNVTFRCDPISEHNRLYWYRQTLGQGPEFLTYFQNEAQLEKSRLLSDRFSAERPKGSFSTLEIQRTEQGDSAMYLCASSQLSLADEQFFGPGTRLTVL.

V gene TRBV29-1 combines with J gene TRBJ1-2; no definite D call. Germline-derived CDR1 and CDR2 are SQVTM and ANQGSEA. Trimming removed 6 bases from V and 8 bases from J, with 10 bases in between. The length of the CDR3 is 10 residues. The CDR3 protein is CSVAPIGYTF. CDR3 bases: TGCAGCGTCGCTCCTATCGGCTACACCTTC. The full variable domain, completed using reference TRBV29-1 and TRBJ1-2, is SAVISQKPSRDICQRGTSLTIQCQVDSQVTMMFWYRQQPGQSLTLIATANQGSEATYESGFVIDKFPISRPNLTFSTLTVSNMSPEDSSIYLCSVAPIGYTFGSGTRLTVV.